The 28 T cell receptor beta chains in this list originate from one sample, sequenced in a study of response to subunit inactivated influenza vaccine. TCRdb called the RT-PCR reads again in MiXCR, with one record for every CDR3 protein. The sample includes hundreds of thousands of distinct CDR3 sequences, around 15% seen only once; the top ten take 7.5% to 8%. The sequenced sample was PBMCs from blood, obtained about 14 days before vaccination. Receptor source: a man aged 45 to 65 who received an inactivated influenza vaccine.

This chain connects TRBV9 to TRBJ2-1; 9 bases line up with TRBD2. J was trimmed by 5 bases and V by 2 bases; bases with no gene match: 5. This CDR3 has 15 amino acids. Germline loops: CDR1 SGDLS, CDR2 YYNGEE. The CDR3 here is CASSVSGSSNNEQFF. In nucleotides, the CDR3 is TGTGCCAGCAGCGTTAGCGGGAGCTCTAACAATGAGCAGTTCTTC.

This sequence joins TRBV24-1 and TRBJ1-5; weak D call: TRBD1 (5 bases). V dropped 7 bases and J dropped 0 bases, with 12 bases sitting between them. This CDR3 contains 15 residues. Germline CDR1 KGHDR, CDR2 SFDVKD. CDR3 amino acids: CATRAGGASNQPQHF. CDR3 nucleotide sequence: TGTGCCACCAGGGCCGGAGGGGCTAGCAATCAGCCCCAGCATTTT.

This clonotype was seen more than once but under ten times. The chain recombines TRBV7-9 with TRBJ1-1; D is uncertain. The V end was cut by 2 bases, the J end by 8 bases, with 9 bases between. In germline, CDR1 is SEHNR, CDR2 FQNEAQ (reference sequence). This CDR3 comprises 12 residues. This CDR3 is CASSLTPGEAFF. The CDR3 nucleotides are TGTGCCAGCAGCTTAACACCAGGAGAAGCTTTCTTT.

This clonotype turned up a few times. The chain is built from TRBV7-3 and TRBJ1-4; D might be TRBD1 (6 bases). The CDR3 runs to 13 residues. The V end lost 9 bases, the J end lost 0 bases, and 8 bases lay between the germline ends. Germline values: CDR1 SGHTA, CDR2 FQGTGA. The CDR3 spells CARGGATNEKLFF. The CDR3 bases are TGTGCCAGAGGGGGGGCAACTAATGAAAAACTGTTTTTT.

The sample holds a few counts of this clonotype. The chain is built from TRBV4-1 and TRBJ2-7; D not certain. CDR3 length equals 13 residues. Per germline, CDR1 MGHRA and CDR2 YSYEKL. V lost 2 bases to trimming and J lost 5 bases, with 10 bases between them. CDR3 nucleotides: TGCGCCAGCAGCCAAAAGGTTTGGGACGAGCAGTACTTC. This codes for CASSQKVWDEQYF.

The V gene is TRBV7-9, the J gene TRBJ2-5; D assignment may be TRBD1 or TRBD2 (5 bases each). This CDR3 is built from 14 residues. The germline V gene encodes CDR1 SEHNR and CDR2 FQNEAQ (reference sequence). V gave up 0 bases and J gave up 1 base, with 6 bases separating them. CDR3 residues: CASSLAGPQETQYF. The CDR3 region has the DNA TGTGCCAGCAGCTTAGCGGGACCCCAAGAGACCCAGTACTTC.

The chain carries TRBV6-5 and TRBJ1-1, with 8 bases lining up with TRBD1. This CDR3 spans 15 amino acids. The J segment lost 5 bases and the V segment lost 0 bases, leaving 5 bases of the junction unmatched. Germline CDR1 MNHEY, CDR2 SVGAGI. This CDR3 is CASSYSTRGRTEAFF. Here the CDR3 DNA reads TGTGCCAGCAGTTACTCGACCAGGGGGCGGACTGAAGCTTTCTTT.

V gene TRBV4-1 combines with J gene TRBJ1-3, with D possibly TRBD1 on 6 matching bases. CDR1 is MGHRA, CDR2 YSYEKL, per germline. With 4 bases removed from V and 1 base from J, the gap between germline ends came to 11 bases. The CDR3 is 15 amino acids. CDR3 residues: CASSPGQQSGNTIYF. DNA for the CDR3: TGCGCCAGCAGCCCCGGACAGCAATCTGGAAACACCATATATTTT.

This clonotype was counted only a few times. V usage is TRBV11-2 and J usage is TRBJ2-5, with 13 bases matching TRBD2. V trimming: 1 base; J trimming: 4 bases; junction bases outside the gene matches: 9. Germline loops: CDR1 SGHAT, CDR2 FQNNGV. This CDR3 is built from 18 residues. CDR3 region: CASSLGATSGGAGETQYF. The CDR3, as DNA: TGTGCCAGCAGCTTAGGTGCAACTAGCGGGGGGGCCGGAGAGACCCAGTACTTC.

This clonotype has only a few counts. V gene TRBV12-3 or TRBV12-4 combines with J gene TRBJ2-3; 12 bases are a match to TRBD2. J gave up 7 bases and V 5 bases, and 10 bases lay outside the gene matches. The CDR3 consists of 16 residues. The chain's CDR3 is CASSTRASGGEYTQYF. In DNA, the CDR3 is TGTGCCAGCAGTACCCGCGCTAGCGGGGGGGAATATACGCAGTATTTT.

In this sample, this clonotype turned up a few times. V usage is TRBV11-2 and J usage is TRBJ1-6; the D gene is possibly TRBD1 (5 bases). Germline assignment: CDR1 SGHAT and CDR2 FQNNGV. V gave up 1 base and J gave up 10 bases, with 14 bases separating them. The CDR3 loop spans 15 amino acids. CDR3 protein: CASSLGGGLSSPLHF. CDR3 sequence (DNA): TGTGCCAGCAGCTTAGGGGGGGGGTTAAGCTCACCCCTCCACTTT.

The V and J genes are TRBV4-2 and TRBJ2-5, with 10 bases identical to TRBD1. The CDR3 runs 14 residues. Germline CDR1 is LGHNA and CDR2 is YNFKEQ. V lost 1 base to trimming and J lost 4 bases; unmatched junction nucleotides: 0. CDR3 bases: TGTGCCAGCAGCCAAGGGGACAGGGGAGAGACCCAGTACTTC. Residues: CASSQGDRGETQYF.

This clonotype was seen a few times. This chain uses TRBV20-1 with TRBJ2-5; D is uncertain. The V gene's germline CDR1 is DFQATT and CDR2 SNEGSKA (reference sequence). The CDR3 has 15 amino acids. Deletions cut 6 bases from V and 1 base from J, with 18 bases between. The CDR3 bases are TGCAGTGCCCCCGGCGGAGCCTCATCCCAAGAGACCCAGTACTTC. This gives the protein CSAPGGASSQETQYF.

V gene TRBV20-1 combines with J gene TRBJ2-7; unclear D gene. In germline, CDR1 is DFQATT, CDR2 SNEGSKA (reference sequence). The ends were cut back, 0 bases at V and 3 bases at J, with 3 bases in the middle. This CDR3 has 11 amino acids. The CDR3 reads CSARDYYEQYF. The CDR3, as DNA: TGCAGTGCTAGAGATTACTACGAGCAGTACTTC.

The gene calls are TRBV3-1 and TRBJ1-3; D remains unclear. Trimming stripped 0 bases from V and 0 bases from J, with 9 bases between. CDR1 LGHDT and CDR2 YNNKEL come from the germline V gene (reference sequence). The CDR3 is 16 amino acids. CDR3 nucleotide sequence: TGTGCCAGCAGCCAAGATCAGATGAGCTCTGGAAACACCATATATTTT. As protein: CASSQDQMSSGNTIYF.

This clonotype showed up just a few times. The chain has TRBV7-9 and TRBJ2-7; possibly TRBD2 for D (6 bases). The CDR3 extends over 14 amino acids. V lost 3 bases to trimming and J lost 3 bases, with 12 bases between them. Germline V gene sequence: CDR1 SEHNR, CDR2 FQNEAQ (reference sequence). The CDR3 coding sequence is TGTGCCAGCAGCTTGGCCGGGACTTACTACGAGCAGTACTTC. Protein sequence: CASSLAGTYYEQYF.

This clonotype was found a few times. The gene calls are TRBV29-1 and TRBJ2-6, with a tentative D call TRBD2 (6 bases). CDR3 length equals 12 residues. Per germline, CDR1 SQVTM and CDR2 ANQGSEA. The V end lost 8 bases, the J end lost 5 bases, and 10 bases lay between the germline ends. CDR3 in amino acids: CSMRDWANVLTF. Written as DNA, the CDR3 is TGCAGCATGCGGGACTGGGCCAACGTCCTGACTTTC.

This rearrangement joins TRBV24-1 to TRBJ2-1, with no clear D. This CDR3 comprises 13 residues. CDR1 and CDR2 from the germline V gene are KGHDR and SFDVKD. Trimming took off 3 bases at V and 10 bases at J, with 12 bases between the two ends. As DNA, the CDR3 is TGTGCCACCAGTGATATAGGCCTCTCCGAGCAGTTCTTC. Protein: CATSDIGLSEQFF.

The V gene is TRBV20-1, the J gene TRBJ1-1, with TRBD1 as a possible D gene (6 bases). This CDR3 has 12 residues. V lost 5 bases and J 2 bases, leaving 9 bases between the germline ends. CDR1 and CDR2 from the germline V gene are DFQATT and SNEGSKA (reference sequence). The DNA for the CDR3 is TGCAGTGCTGGACAGATAAACACTGAAGCTTTCTTT. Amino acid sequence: CSAGQINTEAFF.

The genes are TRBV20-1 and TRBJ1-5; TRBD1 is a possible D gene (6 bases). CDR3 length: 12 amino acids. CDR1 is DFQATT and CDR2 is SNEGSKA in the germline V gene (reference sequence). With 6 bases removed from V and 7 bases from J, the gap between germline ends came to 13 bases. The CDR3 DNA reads TGCAGTGCCAGGTTTACAGGGCAGCCCCAGCATTTT. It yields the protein CSARFTGQPQHF.

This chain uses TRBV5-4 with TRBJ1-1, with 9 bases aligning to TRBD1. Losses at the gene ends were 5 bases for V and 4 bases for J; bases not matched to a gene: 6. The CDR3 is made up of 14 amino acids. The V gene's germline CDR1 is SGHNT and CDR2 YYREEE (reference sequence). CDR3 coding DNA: TGTGCCAGCAGTTCGAACAGGGGGCTCACTGAAGCTTTCTTT. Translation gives CASSSNRGLTEAFF.

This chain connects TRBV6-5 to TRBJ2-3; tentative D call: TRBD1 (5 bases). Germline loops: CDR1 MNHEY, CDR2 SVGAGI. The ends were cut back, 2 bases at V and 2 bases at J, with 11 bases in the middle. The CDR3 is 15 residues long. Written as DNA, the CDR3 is TGTGCCAGCAGTTACCGCAGGGCTCACACAGATACGCAGTATTTT. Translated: CASSYRRAHTDTQYF.

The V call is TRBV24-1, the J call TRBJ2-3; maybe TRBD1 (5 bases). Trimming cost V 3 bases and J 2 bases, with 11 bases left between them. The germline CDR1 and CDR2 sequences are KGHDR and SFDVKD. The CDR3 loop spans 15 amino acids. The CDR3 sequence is CATSDGQGNTDTQYF. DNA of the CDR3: TGTGCCACCAGTGATGGGCAGGGCAACACAGATACGCAGTATTTT.

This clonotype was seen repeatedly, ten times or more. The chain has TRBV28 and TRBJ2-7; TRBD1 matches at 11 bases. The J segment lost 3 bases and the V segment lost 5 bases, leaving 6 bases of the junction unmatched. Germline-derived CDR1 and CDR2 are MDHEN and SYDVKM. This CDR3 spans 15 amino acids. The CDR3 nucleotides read TGTGCCAGCAGTGCAACCGGGACAGGGGGCTACGAGCAGTACTTC. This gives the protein CASSATGTGGYEQYF.

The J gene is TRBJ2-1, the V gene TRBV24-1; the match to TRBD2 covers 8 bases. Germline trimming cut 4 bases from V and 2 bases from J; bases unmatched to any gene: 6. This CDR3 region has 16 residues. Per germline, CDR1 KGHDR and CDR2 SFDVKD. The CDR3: CATSDSLAAAYNEQFF. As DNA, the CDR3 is TGTGCCACCAGTGACTCACTAGCGGCAGCCTACAATGAGCAGTTCTTC.

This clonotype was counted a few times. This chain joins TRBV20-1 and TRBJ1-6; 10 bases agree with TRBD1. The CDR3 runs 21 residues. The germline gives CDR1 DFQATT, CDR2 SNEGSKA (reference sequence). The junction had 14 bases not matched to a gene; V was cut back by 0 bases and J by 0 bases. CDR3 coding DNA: TGCAGTGCTAGAGATCCCTACGACAGGGGGCCTTATAACTCCTATAATTCACCCCTCCACTTT. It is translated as CSARDPYDRGPYNSYNSPLHF.

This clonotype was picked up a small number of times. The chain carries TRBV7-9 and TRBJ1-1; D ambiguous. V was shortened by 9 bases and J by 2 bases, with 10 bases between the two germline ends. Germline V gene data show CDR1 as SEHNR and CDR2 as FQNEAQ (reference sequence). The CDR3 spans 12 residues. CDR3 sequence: CASAKGNTEAFF. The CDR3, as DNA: TGTGCCAGTGCAAAGGGTAACACTGAAGCTTTCTTT.

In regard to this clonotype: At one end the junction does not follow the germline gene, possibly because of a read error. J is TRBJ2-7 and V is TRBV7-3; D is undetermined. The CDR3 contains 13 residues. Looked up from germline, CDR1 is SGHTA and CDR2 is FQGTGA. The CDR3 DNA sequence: TGTGCCAGCAGCTTAGGCGGCTCCTACGAGCGGTACTTC. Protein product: CASSLGGSYERYF.